This entry lists 32 T cell receptor beta chains sequenced from one sample in a study of OX40 agonist ivuxolimab in advanced cancers. TCRdb's copy holds only in-frame clones and misses some; the assay was immunoSEQ multiplex PCR. The data show 25,000 to 40,000 clones, around 80% seen once. Sequences were derived from CD4+ or CD8+ T cells sorted from blood, sampled in a trial of the OX40 agonist ivuxolimab. These receptors were taken from an adult with an advanced solid tumor such as melanoma, head and neck, liver or kidney cancer.

The gene calls are TRBV28 and TRBJ1-2; tentatively, D is TRBD1 (6 bases). Germline CDR1 is MDHEN and CDR2 is SYDVKM. This CDR3 contains 15 residues. Trimming stripped 6 bases from V and 0 bases from J, with 14 bases between. The CDR3 DNA follows: TGTGCCAGCAGGCATATCGACAGGACTAACTATGGCTACACCTTC. It is translated as CASRHIDRTNYGYTF.

This clone was found a few times. The V gene is TRBV7-6, the J gene TRBJ2-1; 7 bases fit TRBD1. V was pared by 5 bases and J by 8 bases, with 15 bases of the junction left unmatched. The CDR3 totals 16 residues. Germline CDR1 reads SGHVS; CDR2 reads FNYEAQ. For the CDR3, the DNA is TGTGCCAGCAGCGGCGCTGACAGGGTGTTTATGCATGAGCAGTTCTTC. It yields the protein CASSGADRVFMHEQFF.

This chain joins TRBV9 and TRBJ2-2; perhaps TRBD1 as D (5 bases). The V gene lost 7 bases and the J gene lost 5 bases, with 12 bases spanning the gap. The germline V gene encodes CDR1 SGDLS and CDR2 YYNGEE. The CDR3 length is 13 residues. Written as DNA, the CDR3 is TGTGCCAGCCGTTCAGGGTTAACCGGGGAGCTGTTTTTT. Its protein product is CASRSGLTGELFF. Together with reference TRBV9 and TRBJ2-2, the CDR3 gives the full variable domain: DSGVTQTPKHLITATGQRVTLRCSPRSGDLSVYWYQQSLDQGLQFLIQYYNGEERAKGNILERFSAQQFPDLHSELNLSSLELGDSALYFCASRSGLTGELFFGEGSRLTVL.

This chain uses TRBV10-3 with TRBJ1-1, with D possibly being TRBD1 (5 bases). In germline, CDR1 is ENHRY, CDR2 SYGVKD. The CDR3 has 14 amino acids. Trimming cost V 4 bases and J 2 bases, with 11 bases left between them. CDR3 in DNA: TGTGCCATCAGTGGAGGGACCTCTAACACTGAAGCTTTCTTT. Residues: CAISGGTSNTEAFF.

Comments on this clone: In the same sample, other DNA sequences code for this CDR3. J is TRBJ2-5 and V is TRBV6-5, with 9 bases lining up with TRBD1. CDR1 and CDR2 from the germline V gene are MNHEY and SVGAGI. Germline trimming cut 6 bases from V and 2 bases from J; bases unmatched to any gene: 1. This CDR3 spans 13 amino acids. CDR3 DNA: TGTGCCAGCAGGGGGACAGGGCAAGAGACCCAGTACTTC. It translates to CASRGTGQETQYF.

The chain combines TRBV11-2 with TRBJ2-3; 9 bases match TRBD2. The germline gives CDR1 SGHAT, CDR2 FQNNGV. Trimming at V came to 5 bases and at J to 5 bases, leaving 5 bases not matched to a gene. The CDR3 spans 14 residues. The CDR3 DNA follows: TGTGCCAGCAGCCCTGGGACTAGCCGAGATACGCAGTATTTT. Residues: CASSPGTSRDTQYF.

The chain recombines TRBV18 with TRBJ2-3; the match to TRBD2 covers 8 bases. CDR1 KGHSH and CDR2 LQKENI come from the germline V gene. This CDR3 comprises 16 residues. V lost 0 bases, J lost 4 bases, and 6 bases stayed unmatched. The CDR3 DNA follows: TGTGCCAGCTCACCACCAGCGACGGGGGGGGCAGATACGCAGTATTTT. It yields the protein CASSPPATGGADTQYF.

The rearrangement links TRBV4-1 to TRBJ2-3; unclear D gene. Germline CDR1 reads MGHRA; CDR2 reads YSYEKL. The CDR3 runs to 16 residues. The V end lost 0 bases, the J end lost 1 base, and 11 bases lay between the germline ends. CDR3 in amino acids: CASSQDGFRGTDTQYF. As DNA, the CDR3 is TGCGCCAGCAGCCAAGACGGCTTTCGGGGCACAGATACGCAGTATTTT.

This sequence joins TRBV7-2 and TRBJ1-5; 9 nucleotides line up with TRBD1. V shed 3 bases, J shed 6 bases, and the junction held 6 bases outside the gene matches. Per the germline V gene, CDR1 is SGHTA and CDR2 is FQGNSA. The CDR3 length is 15 residues. CDR3 DNA sequence: TGTGCCAGCAGCTTGGGACAGGGAAAAGGTCAGCCCCAGCATTTT. As protein: CASSLGQGKGQPQHF.

V and J are TRBV5-1 and TRBJ1-2, with D hard to call. The CDR3 is 14 residues long. The V end was cut by 4 bases, the J end by 0 bases, with 10 bases between. The germline CDR1 and CDR2 sequences are SGHRS and YFSETQ. The CDR3 protein is CASSPPKANYGYTF. DNA of the CDR3: TGCGCCAGCAGCCCCCCTAAGGCTAACTATGGCTACACCTTC. Full variable domain (outside the CDR3, taken from reference TRBV5-1 and TRBJ1-2): KAGVTQTPRYLIKTRGQQVTLSCSPISGHRSVSWYQQTPGQGLQFLFEYFSETQRNKGNFPGRFSGRQFSNSRSEMNVSTLELGDSALYLCASSPPKANYGYTFGSGTRLTVV.

The CDR3 nucleotides read TGTGCCACCAACAGGGGTAGTGAAAAACTGTTTTTT. Its translation is CATNRGSEKLFF. The chain links TRBV2 to TRBJ1-4; the match to TRBD1 covers 7 bases. Germline V CDR1 and CDR2: SNHLY, FYNNEI. The CDR3 is made up of 12 amino acids. With 10 bases clipped from V and 7 bases from J, the junction kept 6 bases outside the gene matches.

J is TRBJ2-6 and V is TRBV30, with unresolved D. Trimming took 6 bases from V and 3 from J, leaving 6 bases between them. CDR1 and CDR2 from the germline V gene are GTSNPN and SVGIG (reference sequence). The CDR3 is 12 amino acids. CDR3 amino acids: CACSGGANVLTF. In nucleotides, the CDR3 is TGTGCCTGCTCTGGTGGGGCCAACGTCCTGACTTTC.

V is TRBV10-3 and J is TRBJ2-2; D uncertain. CDR1 ENHRY and CDR2 SYGVKD come from the germline V gene. Trimming shortened V by 6 bases and J by 0 bases, and 11 bases separated the two germline ends. There are 15 residues in the CDR3. CDR3 sequence reads: CAISEPQSNTGELFF. CDR3 DNA: TGTGCCATCAGCGAGCCACAATCGAACACCGGGGAGCTGTTTTTT.

This clone was counted only a few times. The V and J genes are TRBV11-2 and TRBJ1-5; D call uncertain. V was cut by 0 bases and J by 4 bases, with 10 bases left in between. This CDR3 has 15 residues. Germline assignment: CDR1 SGHAT and CDR2 FQNNGV. CDR3 region: CASSLDWSVNQPQHF. The DNA for the CDR3 is TGTGCCAGCAGCTTAGATTGGTCTGTGAATCAGCCCCAGCATTTT.

V usage is TRBV19 and J usage is TRBJ1-2; D perhaps matches TRBD1 (6 bases). The germline V gene encodes CDR1 LNHDA and CDR2 SQIVND (reference sequence). CDR3 length: 13 residues. Trimming took 7 bases from V and 5 from J, leaving 14 bases between them. The CDR3 spells CASTVGGDYGYTF. CDR3 nucleotide sequence: TGTGCCAGTACCGTCGGGGGCGATTATGGCTACACCTTC.

The chain has TRBV7-9 and TRBJ1-4; D is unclear. This CDR3 is built from 15 residues. Trimming removed 2 bases at V and 3 bases at J, with 10 bases between. Germline lookup yields CDR1 SEHNR and CDR2 FQNEAQ (reference sequence). CDR3 in amino acids: CASSLLAGANEKLFF. The CDR3 DNA follows: TGTGCCAGCAGCTTATTAGCCGGCGCTAATGAAAAACTGTTTTTT.

The V and J genes are TRBV19 and TRBJ2-5; a possible D gene is TRBD2 (7 bases). V was cut by 6 bases and J by 4 bases, with 15 bases left in between. The CDR3 runs to 14 residues. Germline CDR1 LNHDA, CDR2 SQIVND (reference sequence). CDR3 coding DNA: TGTGCCAGTAGAGGGGGGGGCAGAGGAGAGACCCAGTACTTC. Protein product: CASRGGGRGETQYF.

This chain links TRBV30 with TRBJ2-3, with D perhaps TRBD1 or TRBD2 (5 bases each). The V and J ends lost 3 bases and 7 bases respectively, with 14 bases between them. The CDR3 is made up of 13 amino acids. Germline V gives CDR1 GTSNPN, CDR2 SVGIG (reference sequence). The DNA for the CDR3 is TGTGCCTGGAGCCCTGGGGGTTCCTATACGCAGTATTTT. As protein: CAWSPGGSYTQYF.

Only a few counts were recorded for this clone. Other DNA sequences within the sample encode an identical CDR3. The J gene is TRBJ1-1, the V gene TRBV30, with D possibly matching TRBD1 (5 bases). Trimming removed 2 bases from V and 3 bases from J, with 10 bases in between. CDR3 length: 13 amino acids. Per the germline V gene, CDR1 is GTSNPN and CDR2 is SVGIG (reference sequence). The CDR3 spells CAWSRQRHTEAFF. The CDR3 DNA reads TGTGCCTGGAGTCGACAGAGACACACTGAAGCTTTCTTT.

A word on this clone: Its ends do not fully match the called genes, so a read error is possible. This chain links TRBV4-2 with TRBJ1-2; perhaps TRBD1 as D (5 bases). The germline V gene encodes CDR1 LGHNA and CDR2 YNFKEQ. The CDR3 runs 12 residues. The CDR3 loop reads CASRQGNDGYTF. The DNA of the CDR3 is TGTGCCAGCCGCCAGGGTAATGATGGCTACACCTTC.

The chain combines TRBV7-3 with TRBJ2-1; 9 bases line up with TRBD2. The junction had 2 bases not matched to a gene; V was cut back by 1 base and J by 4 bases. CDR3 length: 15 amino acids. The germline V gene encodes CDR1 SGHTA and CDR2 FQGTGA. CDR3 DNA sequence: TGTGCCAGCAGCTTAAGTCTAGCGGGGTACAATGAGCAGTTCTTC. Residues: CASSLSLAGYNEQFF.

This sequence joins TRBV13 and TRBJ1-1, with unresolved D. The CDR3 loop spans 13 amino acids. Trimming removed 5 bases at V and 2 bases at J, with 9 bases between. CDR1 and CDR2 (germline): PRHDT, FYEKMQ (reference sequence). The CDR3 spells CASSPTRNTEAFF. The DNA of the CDR3 is TGTGCCAGCAGCCCTACACGCAACACTGAAGCTTTCTTT. Supplemented by reference TRBV13 and TRBJ1-1, the full variable domain reads AAGVIQSPRHLIKEKRETATLKCYPIPRHDTVYWYQQGPGQDPQFLISFYEKMQSDKGSIPDRFSAQQFSDYHSELNMSSLELGDSALYFCASSPTRNTEAFFGQGTRLTVV.

J is TRBJ2-1 and V is TRBV11-1; tentatively, D is TRBD2 (5 bases). CDR1 is SGHAT, CDR2 FQDESV, per germline (reference sequence). The CDR3 contains 12 residues. V lost 5 bases and J 13 bases, leaving 15 bases between the germline ends. CDR3 nucleotide sequence: TGTGCCAGCAGCGTCCTACCGGGATTCCAGTTCTTC. Translated: CASSVLPGFQFF.

The chain has TRBV19 and TRBJ1-2; D is ambiguous. This CDR3 is built from 16 residues. Germline V gene sequence: CDR1 LNHDA, CDR2 SQIVND (reference sequence). V shed 1 base and J shed 0 bases, with 12 bases lying between them. The CDR3 here is CASSIVRNTANYGYTF. The CDR3, as DNA: TGTGCCAGTAGTATAGTCAGGAATACCGCTAACTATGGCTACACCTTC.

The chain uses TRBV25-1 and TRBJ2-3; D not certain. CDR1 and CDR2 (germline): MGHDK, SYGVNS. The V gene lost 8 bases and the J gene lost 5 bases, with 11 bases spanning the gap. This CDR3 contains 12 residues. CDR3 amino acids: CASGALGDTQYF. The CDR3 nucleotides read TGTGCCAGCGGAGCACTGGGAGATACGCAGTATTTT.

The V and J genes are TRBV18 and TRBJ2-6; no clear D. The CDR3 has 19 amino acids. CDR1 and CDR2 (germline): KGHSH, LQKENI. V was shortened by 1 base and J by 4 bases, with 20 bases between the two germline ends. The CDR3 is CASSPLRPTSAQGANVLTF. The CDR3 DNA reads TGTGCCAGCTCACCACTGAGACCCACCTCTGCGCAAGGGGCCAACGTCCTGACTTTC.

The chain has TRBV9 and TRBJ2-3; 8 bases map to TRBD2. CDR3 length: 16 residues. V dropped 0 bases and J dropped 3; count of bases not matched to a gene: 6. Looked up from germline, CDR1 is SGDLS and CDR2 is YYNGEE. DNA of the CDR3: TGTGCCAGCAGCGTAGACGGGGGGGGCCGGACAGATACGCAGTATTTT. This encodes CASSVDGGGRTDTQYF. The whole variable domain, remainder taken from reference TRBV9 and TRBJ2-3, is DSGVTQTPKHLITATGQRVTLRCSPRSGDLSVYWYQQSLDQGLQFLIQYYNGEERAKGNILERFSAQQFPDLHSELNLSSLELGDSALYFCASSVDGGGRTDTQYFGPGTRLTVL.

The V and J genes are TRBV29-1 and TRBJ2-1; D may be TRBD2 (5 bases). Trimming stripped 4 bases from V and 5 bases from J, with 12 bases between. CDR3 size: 13 residues. In germline, CDR1 is SQVTM, CDR2 ANQGSEA. The DNA of the CDR3 is TGCAGCGTTGTCAGCGGACCCAACAATGAGCAGTTCTTC. This codes for CSVVSGPNNEQFF.

This clone was picked up one time. V usage is TRBV6-1 and J usage is TRBJ2-2; D uncertain. Trimming stripped 2 bases from V and 8 bases from J, with 6 bases between. Germline assignment: CDR1 MNHNS and CDR2 SASEGT. CDR3 size: 12 residues. The chain's CDR3 is CASSELRGELFF. The CDR3, as DNA: TGTGCCAGCAGTGAATTAAGGGGGGAGCTGTTTTTT.

The rearrangement links TRBV5-4 to TRBJ2-1, with 7 nucleotides matching TRBD1. Germline lookup yields CDR1 SGHNT and CDR2 YYREEE (reference sequence). The CDR3 runs to 16 residues. The J segment lost 7 bases and the V segment lost 0 bases, leaving 10 bases of the junction unmatched. The CDR3 reads CASSLAKGARNNEQFF. CDR3 coding DNA: TGTGCCAGCAGCTTGGCCAAGGGGGCTAGGAATAATGAGCAGTTCTTC.

This chain connects TRBV7-3 to TRBJ2-1, with D possibly matching TRBD2 (6 bases). CDR1 SGHTA and CDR2 FQGTGA come from the germline V gene. Trimming took off 5 bases at V and 5 bases at J, with 28 bases between the two ends. The CDR3 contains 19 residues. The CDR3 DNA reads as TGTGCCAGCAGCATTAGGACGTTTTCATCGGGACTGATGAACAATGAGCAGTTCTTC. Its protein is CASSIRTFSSGLMNNEQFF.

This clone appeared a few times. This chain uses TRBV2 with TRBJ2-1; D assignment may be TRBD1 or TRBD2 (5 bases each). Trimming stripped 8 bases from V and 7 bases from J, with 15 bases between. The germline V gene encodes CDR1 SNHLY and CDR2 FYNNEI. The CDR3 spans 13 residues. The CDR3 protein is CASGRQPGNEQFF. The DNA for the CDR3 is TGTGCCAGCGGGAGACAGCCGGGAAATGAGCAGTTCTTC.